Following are 24 T cell receptor beta chains from one sample sequenced in a study of T cell changes during pregnancy in multiple sclerosis (dated by TCRdb to the late 2010s). Library preparation was by the immunoSEQ multiplex PCR assay. In TCRdb, the immuneACCESS table is reduced to in-frame sequences with V and J assigned. These tables do not hold every clone; where another copy was compared, an unresolved V gene accounts for under half, and the others remain unexplained. This sample has over 70,000 clones in its table, and almost 95% of those were observed once. Roughly 2.4% of the sample belongs to the ten largest clones. Sequencing used peripheral blood, obtained in the third trimester of pregnancy. All receptors derive from a female donor with multiple sclerosis, enrolled in a pregnancy study.

V gene TRBV11-2 combines with J gene TRBJ2-7; the D gene is possibly TRBD1 (6 bases). Trimming removed 1 base from V and 1 base from J, with 11 bases in between. In germline, CDR1 is SGHAT, CDR2 FQNNGV. This CDR3 contains 15 residues. CDR3 residues: CASSLVTDSSYEQYF. CDR3 DNA: TGTGCCAGCAGCTTAGTTACGGACAGTTCCTACGAGCAGTACTTC.

The genes are TRBV6-4 and TRBJ1-1; TRBD1 is a possible D gene (5 bases). Germline V gene sequence: CDR1 MRHNA, CDR2 SNTAGT. Trimming pared 8 bases from V and 5 bases from J, leaving 15 bases between. This CDR3 spans 13 amino acids. CDR3 bases: TGTGCCAGCGAGGAGTGGGGCACGACTGAAGCTTTCTTT. Protein sequence: CASEEWGTTEAFF.

With respect to this clone: The junction and the germline gene differ at one end; a read error may be behind it. The V call is TRBV7-7, the J call TRBJ1-5, with 12 bases lining up with TRBD1. This CDR3 has 16 residues. CDR1 is SSHAT and CDR2 is FNYEAQ in the germline V gene (reference sequence). The CDR3 DNA reads TGTGCTAGCAGCTTAGGGGGACAGGGGGCGAATCAGCCCCAGCATTTT. The encoded protein is CASSLGGQGANQPQHF.

The chain couples TRBV5-4 to TRBJ2-3; 7 positions agree with TRBD1. CDR1 is SGHNT, CDR2 YYREEE, per germline (reference sequence). The ends lost 4 bases at V and 2 bases at J; junction bases unmatched: 7. This CDR3 region has 15 residues. CDR3 nucleotide sequence: TGTGCCAGCAGCCCGGGACAGCGTCCCACAGATACGCAGTATTTT. It specifies CASSPGQRPTDTQYF. Using reference TRBV5-4 and TRBJ2-3 for the parts outside the CDR3, the full variable domain is ETGVTQSPTHLIKTRGQQVTLRCSSQSGHNTVSWYQQALGQGPQFIFQYYREEENGRGNFPPRFSGLQFPNYSSELNVNALELDDSALYLCASSPGQRPTDTQYFGPGTRLTVL.

This chain joins TRBV7-6 and TRBJ2-7; 8 bases agree with TRBD2. This CDR3 has 16 residues. Germline trimming cut 5 bases from V and 1 base from J; bases unmatched to any gene: 10. From germline, CDR1 is SGHVS and CDR2 FNYEAQ. Here the CDR3 DNA reads TGTGCCAGCAGCCCCCGGGGAGCGGGAGATTCCTACGAGCAGTACTTC. Amino acids: CASSPRGAGDSYEQYF.

The rearrangement joins TRBV18 to TRBJ2-5, with TRBD2 matching 11 bases. The V gene's germline CDR1 is KGHSH and CDR2 LQKENI. The V gene end was trimmed by 3 bases and the J gene end by 2 bases; junction bases not matched to a gene: 5. This CDR3 contains 16 residues. The CDR3 nucleotides are TGTGCCAGCTCACCGCTACTAGCGGGAGATCAAGAGACCCAGTACTTC. It codes for CASSPLLAGDQETQYF.

The V gene is TRBV7-8, the J gene TRBJ2-7; 8 nucleotides line up with TRBD2. The germline CDR1 and CDR2 sequences are SGHVS and FQNEAQ. This CDR3 is 16 amino acids long. The trim removed 4 bases at V and 5 bases at J, leaving 13 bases unmatched. The CDR3 DNA reads TGTGCCAGCAGCTCCGAAACAGCGGGAGTTCCTAACGAGCAGTACTTC. Its protein is CASSSETAGVPNEQYF.

The chain recombines TRBV4-3 with TRBJ2-3, with D perhaps matching TRBD1 (6 bases). Germline CDR1 and CDR2: LGHNA and YSLEER. Trimming cost V 1 base and J 2 bases, with 10 bases left between them. The CDR3 runs 15 residues. Here the CDR3 reads CASSQGQANTDTQYF. Here the CDR3 DNA reads TGCGCCAGCAGCCAAGGACAGGCCAACACAGATACGCAGTATTTT.

The V gene is TRBV5-1, the J gene TRBJ1-1; possibly TRBD1 for D (5 bases). V was trimmed by 0 bases and J by 2 bases, leaving 14 bases between them. Germline V lookup: CDR1 SGHRS, CDR2 YFSETQ. The CDR3 totals 16 residues. CDR3 protein: CASSLGQLRANTEAFF. The CDR3 nucleotides are TGCGCCAGCAGCTTGGGACAGCTCCGTGCTAACACTGAAGCTTTCTTT.

The chain combines TRBV11-2 with TRBJ1-2; no clear D. The CDR3 is 15 residues long. CDR1 and CDR2 from the germline V gene are SGHAT and FQNNGV. V lost 5 bases and J 2 bases, leaving 15 bases between the germline ends. CDR3 loop: CASSNLGGENYGYTF. In DNA form, the CDR3 reads TGTGCCAGCAGCAATTTGGGAGGCGAAAACTATGGCTACACCTTC.

The chain couples TRBV7-2 to TRBJ2-1; possible D gene TRBD2, 6 bases. Germline CDR1 and CDR2: SGHTA and FQGNSA. V dropped 6 bases and J dropped 3 bases, with 18 bases sitting between them. The CDR3 is 16 amino acids. The CDR3 region has the DNA TGTGCCAGCAGTACGATCGGGGGAGAATTCTACAATGAGCAGTTCTTC. Translating gives CASSTIGGEFYNEQFF.

This chain uses TRBV27 with TRBJ1-2; a possible D gene is TRBD1 (5 bases). This CDR3 has 13 amino acids. Germline CDR1 and CDR2: MNHEY and SMNVEV (reference sequence). The ends were cut back, 0 bases at V and 5 bases at J, with 7 bases in the middle. The CDR3 bases are TGTGCCAGCAGTTTATCTTCAGGGTATGGCTACACCTTC. Translation gives CASSLSSGYGYTF.

V and J are TRBV28 and TRBJ2-6, with TRBD1 as a possible D gene (6 bases). Trimming cost V 5 bases and J 4 bases, with 15 bases left between them. CDR3 length equals 16 residues. Germline lookup yields CDR1 MDHEN and CDR2 SYDVKM. CDR3 amino acids: CASSLGTGSGANVLTF. The CDR3 DNA sequence: TGTGCCAGCAGTCTAGGAACAGGGTCCGGGGCCAACGTCCTGACTTTC.

This clone showed up just once. V is TRBV5-1 and J is TRBJ2-5; 12 bases map to TRBD2. This CDR3 is 19 amino acids long. V lost 6 bases to trimming and J lost 4 bases; unmatched junction nucleotides: 19. Per germline, CDR1 SGHRS and CDR2 YFSETQ. In nucleotides, the CDR3 is TGCGCCAGCACCCCAAGGGGTCTAGCGGGAGGGCCGGGGGGAGAGACCCAGTACTTC. This encodes CASTPRGLAGGPGGETQYF.

V and J are TRBV4-2 and TRBJ2-1; D perhaps matches TRBD2 (6 bases). CDR3 length: 15 residues. Deletions cut 0 bases from V and 8 bases from J, with 14 bases between. Germline CDR1 reads LGHNA; CDR2 reads YNFKEQ. CDR3 in amino acids: CASSQDHLARDEQFF. CDR3 bases: TGTGCCAGCAGCCAAGATCATCTAGCGAGGGATGAGCAGTTCTTC.

J is TRBJ2-7 and V is TRBV6-1, with 12 bases lining up with TRBD2. V shed 4 bases, J shed 1 base, and the junction held 5 bases outside the gene matches. The germline gives CDR1 MNHNS, CDR2 SASEGT. The CDR3 covers 16 residues. The DNA for the CDR3 is TGTGCCAGCAGTGCCTTACTAGCGGGAGGTTCCTACGAGCAGTACTTC. It specifies CASSALLAGGSYEQYF.

The rearrangement links TRBV29-1 to TRBJ2-5, with D unclear. The CDR3 is 10 amino acids. Germline V CDR1 and CDR2: SQVTM, ANQGSEA. The CDR3 loop is CLILQETQYF. DNA of the CDR3: TGCCTTATACTCCAAGAGACCCAGTACTTC.

This clone was seen more than once but under ten times. Written as DNA, the CDR3 is TGTGCCAGCAGCTTGGTAGTGTCCGGGGAGCTGTTTTTT. Translation gives CASSLVVSGELFF. The J gene is TRBJ2-2, the V gene TRBV5-4; D gene ambiguous. The CDR3 covers 13 residues. With 0 bases removed from V and 6 bases from J, the gap between germline ends came to 6 bases. CDR1 and CDR2 (germline): SGHNT, YYREEE (reference sequence).

The V gene is TRBV29-1, the J gene TRBJ2-1; D is unclear. V lost 3 bases and J lost 3, with 12 bases in between. CDR3 length: 14 amino acids. Germline V gives CDR1 SQVTM, CDR2 ANQGSEA. Written as DNA, the CDR3 is TGCAGCGTTGAGGGCCGCGACGACTACAATGAGCAGTTCTTC. Its translation: CSVEGRDDYNEQFF.

The chain is built from TRBV10-3 and TRBJ1-3; the D gene is possibly TRBD1 (5 bases). Trimming took off 8 bases at V and 2 bases at J, with 10 bases between the two ends. This CDR3 spans 13 amino acids. Germline values: CDR1 ENHRY, CDR2 SYGVKD. The CDR3 DNA sequence: TGTGCCATCCGGGGGTCCCCTGGAAACACCATATATTTT. It is translated as CAIRGSPGNTIYF.

This clone was seen only once. The chain combines TRBV7-9 with TRBJ1-1, with 9 bases fitting TRBD1. Trimming cost V 1 base and J 4 bases; bases outside gene matches: 4. The CDR3 contains 15 residues. Germline assignment: CDR1 SEHNR and CDR2 FQNEAQ (reference sequence). CDR3 sequence: CASSLGDREFTEAFF. CDR3 DNA: TGTGCCAGCAGCTTAGGGGACAGGGAGTTCACTGAAGCTTTCTTT.

V and J are TRBV5-4 and TRBJ2-1, with 11 bases aligning to TRBD2. The CDR3 contains 16 residues. V lost 5 bases and J lost 9; bases outside the gene matches: 13. Germline V gene data show CDR1 as SGHNT and CDR2 as YYREEE (reference sequence). In nucleotides, the CDR3 is TGTGCCAGCAGTTCCGCACTAGCGGGAGAGCTAGGTGAGCAGTTCTTC. It codes for CASSSALAGELGEQFF.

This sequence joins TRBV7-9 and TRBJ1-1; D is unclear. The CDR3 totals 14 residues. Germline assignment: CDR1 SEHNR and CDR2 FQNEAQ (reference sequence). V dropped 3 bases and J dropped 0 bases, with 8 bases sitting between them. The CDR3 nucleotides are TGTGCCAGCAGCTTGGGCCAGCTGAACACTGAAGCTTTCTTT. This sequence encodes CASSLGQLNTEAFF.

V usage is TRBV28 and J usage is TRBJ1-2; D is uncertain. Germline V CDR1 and CDR2: MDHEN, SYDVKM. The CDR3 has 12 amino acids. The germline V and J ends were trimmed by 6 bases and 8 bases, with 13 bases remaining between them. The CDR3 nucleotides are TGTGCCAGCAGCCCTCCCTTGCGCGGCTACACCTTC. This gives the protein CASSPPLRGYTF.